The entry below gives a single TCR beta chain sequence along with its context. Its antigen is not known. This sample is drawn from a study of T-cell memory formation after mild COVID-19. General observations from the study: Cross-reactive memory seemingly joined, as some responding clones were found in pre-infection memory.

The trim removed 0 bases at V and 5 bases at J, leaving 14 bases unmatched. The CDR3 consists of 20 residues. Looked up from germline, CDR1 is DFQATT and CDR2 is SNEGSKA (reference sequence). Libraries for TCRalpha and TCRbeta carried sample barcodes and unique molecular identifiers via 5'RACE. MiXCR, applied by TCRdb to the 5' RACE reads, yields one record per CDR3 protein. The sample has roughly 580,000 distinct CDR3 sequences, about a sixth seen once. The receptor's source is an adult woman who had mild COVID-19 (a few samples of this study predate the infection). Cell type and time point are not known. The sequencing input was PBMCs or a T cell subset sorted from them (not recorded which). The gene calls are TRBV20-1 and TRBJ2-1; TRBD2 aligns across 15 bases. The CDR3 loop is CSARDGGLAGGGFSNNEQFF. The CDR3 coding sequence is TGCAGTGCTAGAGATGGGGGACTAGCGGGAGGAGGGTTTTCGAACAATGAGCAGTTCTTC.